The TCR beta chain described here comes from a study of T cells expressing NK-cell markers. Study-wide context: Obtained from sorted CD3+CD56+NKG2C+, CD3+CD56+NKG2C- and CD3+CD56-NKG2C+ T cells were the TCR beta repertoires.

Considering frequency, this clonotype is medium-sized. The target antigen is unknown. From the 5' RACE reads, TCRdb lists one entry per CDR3 protein and no DNA. Its table lists 690 or so distinct CDR3 sequences. Germline CDR1 is LGHNA and CDR2 is YNFKEQ. This CDR3 comprises 13 residues. Broader study findings: HCMV specificity of the expanded NKG2C+ T cell clones was not established. Five or six donors showed dominant NKG2C+ clonotypes comprising about 1.0-8% of their CD8+ T cells.

This chain uses TRBV4-2 with TRBJ1-2. Input material: blood T cells: a sorted CD56 or NKG2C T cell subset, CD4+ or CD8+ T cells, or bulk PBMC T cells (not recorded which). This TCR derives from a man aged 18 to 70 in good health. CDR3 amino acids: CASSHRFSYGYTF.